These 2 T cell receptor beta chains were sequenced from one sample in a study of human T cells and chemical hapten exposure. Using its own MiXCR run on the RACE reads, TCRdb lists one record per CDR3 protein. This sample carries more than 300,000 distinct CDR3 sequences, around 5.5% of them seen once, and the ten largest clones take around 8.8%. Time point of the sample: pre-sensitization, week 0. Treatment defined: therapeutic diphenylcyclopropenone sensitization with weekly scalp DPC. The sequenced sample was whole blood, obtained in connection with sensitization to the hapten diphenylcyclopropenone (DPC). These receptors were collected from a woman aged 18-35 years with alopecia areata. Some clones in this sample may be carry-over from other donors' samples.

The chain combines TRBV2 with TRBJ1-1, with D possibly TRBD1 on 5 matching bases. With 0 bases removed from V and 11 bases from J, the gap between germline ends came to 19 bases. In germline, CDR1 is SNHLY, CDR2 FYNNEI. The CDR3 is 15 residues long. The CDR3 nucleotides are TGTGCCAGCAGTGAAGCGCGAGTAAGGGGTGGGCGGGCTTTCTTT. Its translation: CASSEARVRGGRAFF.

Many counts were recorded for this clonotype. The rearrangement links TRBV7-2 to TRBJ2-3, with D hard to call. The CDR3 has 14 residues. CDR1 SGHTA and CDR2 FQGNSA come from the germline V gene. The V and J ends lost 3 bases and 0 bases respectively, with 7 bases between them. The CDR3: CASSLASSTDTQYF. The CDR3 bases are TGTGCCAGCAGCTTGGCGAGTAGCACAGATACGCAGTATTTT.